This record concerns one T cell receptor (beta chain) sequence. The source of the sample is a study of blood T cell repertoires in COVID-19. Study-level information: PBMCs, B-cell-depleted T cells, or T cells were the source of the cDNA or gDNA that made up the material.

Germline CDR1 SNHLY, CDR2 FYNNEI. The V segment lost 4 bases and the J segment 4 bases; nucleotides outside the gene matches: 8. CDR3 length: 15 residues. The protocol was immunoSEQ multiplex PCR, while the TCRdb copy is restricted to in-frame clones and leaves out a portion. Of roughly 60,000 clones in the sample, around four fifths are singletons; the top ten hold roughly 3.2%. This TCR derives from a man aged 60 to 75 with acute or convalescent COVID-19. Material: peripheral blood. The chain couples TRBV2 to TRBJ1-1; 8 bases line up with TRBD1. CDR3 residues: CASSASQGAITEAFF. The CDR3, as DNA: TGTGCCAGCAGTGCAAGTCAGGGGGCTATCACTGAAGCTTTCTTT.